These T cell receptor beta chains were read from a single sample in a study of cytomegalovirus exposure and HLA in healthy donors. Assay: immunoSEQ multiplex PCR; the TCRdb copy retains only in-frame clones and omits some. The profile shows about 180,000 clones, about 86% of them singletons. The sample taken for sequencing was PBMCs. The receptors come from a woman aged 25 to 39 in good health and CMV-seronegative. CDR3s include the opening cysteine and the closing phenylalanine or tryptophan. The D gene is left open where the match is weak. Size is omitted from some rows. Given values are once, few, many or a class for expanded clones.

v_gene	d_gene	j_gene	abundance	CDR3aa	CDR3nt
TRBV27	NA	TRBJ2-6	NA	CASSFRRSGANGLTF	TGTGCCAGCAGTTTTCGTAGGTCTGGGGCCAACGGCCTGACTTTC
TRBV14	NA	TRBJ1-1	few	CASSQDWASLNTEAFF	TGTGCCAGCAGCCAAGATTGGGCCAGCCTGAACACTGAAGCTTTCTTT
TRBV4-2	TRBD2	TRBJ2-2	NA	CASRLAGVETGELFF	TGTGCCAGCAGACTAGCGGGAGTCGAGACCGGGGAGCTGTTTTTT
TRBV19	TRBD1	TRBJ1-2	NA	CASRPAGGPNYGYTF	TGTGCCAGTAGACCAGCAGGGGGGCCTAACTATGGCTACACCTTC
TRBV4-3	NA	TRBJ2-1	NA	CASSQEAANLGSYNEQFF	TGCGCCAGCAGCCAAGAGGCGGCCAACTTAGGTTCCTACAATGAGCAGTTCTTC
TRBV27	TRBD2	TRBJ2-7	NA	CASRLDGLADYEQYF	TGTGCCAGCAGACTAGATGGTCTAGCGGACTACGAGCAGTACTTC
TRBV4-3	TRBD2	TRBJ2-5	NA	CASSQGLGNGETQYF	TGCGCCAGCAGCCAGGGACTAGGTAACGGAGAGACCCAGTACTTC
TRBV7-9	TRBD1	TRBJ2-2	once	CASSLGQGGTGELFF	TGTGCCAGCAGCTTAGGACAGGGTGGTACCGGGGAGCTGTTTTTT
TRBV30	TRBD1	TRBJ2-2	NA	CAWTRQGSGELFF	TGTGCCTGGACAAGACAGGGCTCCGGGGAGCTGTTTTTT
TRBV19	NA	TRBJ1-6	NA	CASSLGGRNSPLHF	TGTGCCAGTAGCCTGGGAGGTAGAAATTCACCCCTCCACTTT
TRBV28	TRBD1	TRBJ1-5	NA	CASTTDRGLQPQHF	TGTGCCAGCACCACAGACAGGGGGCTTCAGCCCCAGCATTTT
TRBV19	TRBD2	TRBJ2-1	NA	CASSIGGGTRTENEQFF	TGTGCCAGTAGTATAGGGGGGGGGACTAGGACAGAAAATGAGCAGTTCTTC
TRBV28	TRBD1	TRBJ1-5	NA	CASSTGQGINQPQHF	TGTGCCAGCAGTACAGGACAGGGGATCAATCAGCCCCAGCATTTT
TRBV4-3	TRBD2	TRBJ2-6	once	CASSQDGGAGANVLTF	TGCGCCAGCAGCCAAGATGGGGGGGCTGGGGCCAACGTCCTGACTTTC
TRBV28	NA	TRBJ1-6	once	CASSPPPGQGGSPLHF	TGTGCCAGCAGTCCCCCCCCCGGGCAGGGCGGTTCACCCCTCCACTTT
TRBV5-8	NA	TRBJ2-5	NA	CASSLGKGGGSETQYF	TGTGCCAGCAGCTTGGGTAAAGGTGGCGGAAGCGAGACCCAGTACTTC
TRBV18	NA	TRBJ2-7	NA	CASSHSGVIDYEQYF	TGTGCCAGCTCCCACTCGGGGGTTATTGACTACGAGCAGTACTTC
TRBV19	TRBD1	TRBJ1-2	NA	CASTTGTAYGYTF	TGTGCCAGTACCACCGGGACAGCCTATGGCTACACCTTC
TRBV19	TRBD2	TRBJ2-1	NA	CASSIGTVLAGVVQFF	TGTGCCAGTAGTATAGGTACTGTACTAGCGGGAGTGGTGCAGTTCTTC
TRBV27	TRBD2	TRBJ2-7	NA	CASSFDSGVYEQYF	TGTGCCAGCAGTTTTGATAGCGGGGTCTACGAGCAGTACTTC
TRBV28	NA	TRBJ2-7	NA	CASSPTRTASYEQYF	TGTGCCAGCAGTCCTACTCGGACAGCCTCCTACGAGCAGTACTTC
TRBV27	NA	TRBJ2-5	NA	CASSAPYEGEETQYF	TGTGCCAGCAGTGCGCCGTATGAGGGAGAAGAGACCCAGTACTTC
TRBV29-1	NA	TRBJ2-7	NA	CSADLANEQYF	TGCAGCGCTGATCTAGCGAACGAGCAGTACTTC
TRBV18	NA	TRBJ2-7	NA	CASSPTVSLSYEQYF	TGTGCCAGCTCACCGACAGTTAGCCTTTCCTACGAGCAGTACTTC
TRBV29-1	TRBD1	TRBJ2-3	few	CSVRDRGCEYF	TGCAGCGTAAGGGACAGGGGATGTGAGTATTTT
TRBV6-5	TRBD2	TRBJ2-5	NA	CASSYSRRGLGETQYF	TGTGCCAGCAGTTACTCGAGGCGGGGGTTAGGAGAGACCCAGTACTTC
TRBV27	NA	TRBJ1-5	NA	CASSLSRGNQPQHF	TGTGCCAGCAGTTTATCGAGGGGCAATCAGCCCCAGCATTTT
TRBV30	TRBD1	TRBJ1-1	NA	CAWSSTGGTEAFF	TGTGCCTGGAGTTCGACAGGGGGGACTGAAGCTTTCTTT
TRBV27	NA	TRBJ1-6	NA	CASTDRNSPLHF	TGTGCCAGCACCGACAGGAATTCACCCCTCCACTTT